These 13 T cell receptor beta chains were sequenced from one sample in a study of T cell repertoires in cytomegalovirus infection. Their target antigens are unknown. Each CDR3 protein gets one entry after TCRdb re-called the reads with MiXCR. The table shows 300,000 to 400,000 distinct CDR3 sequences, with roughly 25% occurring only once. The specimen comprised cultured PBMCs, sampled from culture after CMV antigen stimulation. These TCRs come from a human donor in good health (CMV status not recorded). Some clones in this sample may be carry-over from other donors' samples.

Here the CDR3 DNA reads TGTGCCAGTGCCACTGGGGGAGAGACCCAGTACTTC. The encoded protein is CASATGGETQYF. J is TRBJ2-5 and V is TRBV19; either TRBD1 or TRBD2 may supply D (5 bases each). Germline V gene lookup returns CDR1 LNHDA and CDR2 SQIVND (reference sequence). Trimming removed 8 bases from V and 4 bases from J, with 11 bases in between. This CDR3 is 12 amino acids long.

The chain employs TRBV18 and TRBJ2-6; D is possibly TRBD2 (7 bases). Germline CDR1 KGHSH, CDR2 LQKENI. Trimming cost V 3 bases and J 3 bases, with 24 bases left between them. The CDR3 loop spans 20 amino acids. The CDR3, as DNA: TGTGCCAGCTCACCCCGTGTGGTGGCAGGGGACTACTGTGGGGCCAACGTCCTGACTTTC. Translation gives CASSPRVVAGDYCGANVLTF.

The chain uses TRBV4-3 and TRBJ2-1; possibly TRBD1 for D (5 bases). V lost 4 bases and J lost 7, with 17 bases in between. This CDR3 region has 15 residues. CDR1 and CDR2 (germline): LGHNA, YSLEER. DNA of the CDR3: TGCGCCAGCAGCCTCAAGATCGACAGCGAGAATGAGCAGTTCTTC. Amino acids: CASSLKIDSENEQFF.

This clonotype appeared a few times. This chain connects TRBV2 to TRBJ1-6; 7 bases are a match to TRBD1. Germline loops: CDR1 SNHLY, CDR2 FYNNEI. CDR3 length: 15 residues. V was clipped by 6 bases and J by 7 bases; unmatched bases: 9. The CDR3 DNA reads as TGTGCCAGCAGGAGGCAAGGGACAGAGAATTCACCCCTCCACTTT. Translating it yields CASRRQGTENSPLHF.

A remark on this clonotype: Since a much larger clone is just one base distant, this may be a read error. This chain links TRBV6-2 or TRBV6-3 with TRBJ2-7; maybe TRBD2 (6 bases). Germline V gives CDR1 MNHEY, CDR2 SVGEGT. This CDR3 has 12 amino acids. The CDR3 nucleotides read TGTGTCAGCGCTCTTCGGGAGTACGAGCAGTACTTC. Amino acids: CVSALREYEQYF.

The chain joins TRBV4-1 to TRBJ2-1; 9 nucleotides line up with TRBD2. The CDR3 has 16 residues. Unmatched junction bases numbered 7, after V lost 6 bases and J lost 1 base. CDR1 is MGHRA and CDR2 is YSYEKL in the germline V gene. The CDR3 coding sequence is TGCGCCAGCAGTGGCCTAGCGGGACGTTCCTACAATGAGCAGTTCTTC. Amino acids: CASSGLAGRSYNEQFF.

This chain links TRBV7-8 with TRBJ1-5; no clear D. Trimming took 2 bases from V and 0 from J, leaving 8 bases between them. This CDR3 is 15 amino acids long. Germline CDR1 SGHVS, CDR2 FQNEAQ. The CDR3 DNA reads TGTGCCAGCAGCTTATCACAGCTTAGCAATCAGCCCCAGCATTTT. Amino acids: CASSLSQLSNQPQHF.

V usage is TRBV27 and J usage is TRBJ1-4, with no clear D. Germline CDR1 and CDR2: MNHEY and SMNVEV (reference sequence). V was trimmed by 6 bases and J by 5 bases, leaving 4 bases between them. The CDR3 totals 11 residues. CDR3 protein: CASRGNEKLFF. The CDR3 DNA is TGTGCCAGCAGGGGAAATGAAAAACTGTTTTTT.

This clonotype has a count of ten or more. The CDR3 DNA is TGTGCCAGCAGTTACGTCGGACTAGCGGGAGACCTCACCGGGGAGCTGTTTTTT. Encoded protein: CASSYVGLAGDLTGELFF. The chain has TRBV6-8 and TRBJ2-2; TRBD2 agrees at 13 bases. Germline CDR1 and CDR2: MNHGY and SAAAGT. Germline trimming cut 2 bases from V and 4 bases from J; bases unmatched to any gene: 7. The CDR3 is made up of 18 amino acids.

The rearrangement joins TRBV19 to TRBJ2-5; 8 positions agree with TRBD2. With V trimmed by 3 bases and J by 5 bases, 5 bases remained unmatched. Germline V lookup: CDR1 LNHDA, CDR2 SQIVND (reference sequence). The length of the CDR3 is 14 residues. CDR3 amino acids: CASSISGVGETQYF. Here the CDR3 DNA reads TGTGCCAGTAGTATTAGCGGGGTTGGGGAGACCCAGTACTTC. The whole variable domain, filled in from reference TRBV19 and TRBJ2-5, reads DGGITQSPKYLFRKEGQNVTLSCEQNLNHDAMYWYRQDPGQGLRLIYYSQIVNDFQKGDIAEGYSVSREKKESFPLTVTSAQKNPTAFYLCASSISGVGETQYFGPGTRLLVL.

This rearrangement joins TRBV7-9 to TRBJ1-5; possible D gene TRBD1, 5 bases. This CDR3 is built from 14 residues. V was pared by 8 bases and J by 6 bases, with 17 bases between. CDR1 is SEHNR, CDR2 FQNEAQ, per germline (reference sequence). CDR3: CASGTGSPGQPQHF. The DNA of the CDR3 is TGTGCCAGCGGTACAGGATCCCCGGGTCAGCCCCAGCATTTT.

The CDR3 is CASSAGFGGEQYV. Written as DNA, the CDR3 is TGTGCCAGCAGTGCAGGGTTCGGTGGCGAGCAGTACGTC. The rearrangement uses TRBV28 and TRBJ2-7, with a possible D match to TRBD1 (5 bases). V lost 5 bases to trimming and J lost 6 bases, with 14 bases between them. The CDR3 runs 13 residues. Germline V gene sequence: CDR1 MDHEN, CDR2 SYDVKM.

The rearrangement uses TRBV7-9 and TRBJ1-2; D may be TRBD1 (5 bases). The V gene lost 5 bases and the J gene lost 6 bases, with 19 bases spanning the gap. The CDR3 spans 15 residues. Germline CDR1 is SEHNR and CDR2 is FQNEAQ (reference sequence). In DNA, the CDR3 is TGTGCCAGCAGCCTAAACCCCAGTGGGGGGGATGGCTACACCTTC. This gives the protein CASSLNPSGGDGYTF.